This T cell receptor beta chain was recovered during a study of T cell repertoires in cytomegalovirus infection. This CDR3 is built from 13 residues. Germline loops: CDR1 SGHTA, CDR2 FQGNSA. Trimming took off 2 bases at V and 6 bases at J, with 9 bases between the two ends. MiXCR, run by TCRdb on the reads, gives a single entry per CDR3 protein. The table includes roughly 300,000 distinct CDR3 sequences, more than 20% detected once. Ten or more counts support this clonotype. The genes are TRBV7-2 and TRBJ2-3; D is unresolved. The source is a human donor in good health (CMV status not recorded). Some clones in this sample may be carry-over from other donors' samples. The source material was PBMCs. The CDR3, as DNA: TGTGCCAGCAGCTTAATCGGCTTTGATACGCAGTATTTT. Translating gives CASSLIGFDTQYF.